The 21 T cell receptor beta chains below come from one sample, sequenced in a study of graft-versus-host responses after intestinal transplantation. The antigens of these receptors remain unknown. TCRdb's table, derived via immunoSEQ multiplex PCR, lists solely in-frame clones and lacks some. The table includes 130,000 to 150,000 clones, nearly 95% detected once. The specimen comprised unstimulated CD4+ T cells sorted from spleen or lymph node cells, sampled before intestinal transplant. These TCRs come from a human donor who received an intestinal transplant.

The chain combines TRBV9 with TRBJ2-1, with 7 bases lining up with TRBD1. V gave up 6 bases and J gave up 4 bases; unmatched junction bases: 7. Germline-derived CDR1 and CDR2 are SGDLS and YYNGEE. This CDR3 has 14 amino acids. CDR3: CASNREGAYNEQFF. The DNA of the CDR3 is TGTGCCAGCAACAGAGAGGGGGCTTACAATGAGCAGTTCTTC.

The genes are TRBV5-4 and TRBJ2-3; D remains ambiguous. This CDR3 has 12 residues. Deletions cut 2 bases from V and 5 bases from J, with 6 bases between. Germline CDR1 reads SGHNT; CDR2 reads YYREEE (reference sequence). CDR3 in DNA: TGTGCCAGCAGCTTCATCGGAGATACGCAGTATTTT. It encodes CASSFIGDTQYF.

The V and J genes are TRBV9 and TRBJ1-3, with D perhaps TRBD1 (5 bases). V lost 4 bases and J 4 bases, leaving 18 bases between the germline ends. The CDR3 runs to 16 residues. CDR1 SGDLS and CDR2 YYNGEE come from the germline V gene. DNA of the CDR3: TGTGCCAGCAGCCTAATCGGGGCCAATGTCGGAAACACCATATATTTT. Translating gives CASSLIGANVGNTIYF.

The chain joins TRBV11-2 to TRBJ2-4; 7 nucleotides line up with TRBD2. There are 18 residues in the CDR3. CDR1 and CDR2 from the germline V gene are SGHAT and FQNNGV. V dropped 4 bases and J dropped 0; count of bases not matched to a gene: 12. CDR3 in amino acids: CASSSGGFWDLAKNIQYF. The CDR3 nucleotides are TGTGCCAGCAGCTCCGGGGGGTTTTGGGACCTAGCCAAAAACATTCAGTACTTC.

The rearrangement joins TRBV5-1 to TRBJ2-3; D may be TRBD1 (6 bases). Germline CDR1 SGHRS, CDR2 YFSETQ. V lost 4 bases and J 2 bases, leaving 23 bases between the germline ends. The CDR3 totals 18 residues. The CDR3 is CASSLSRQGQGPTDTQYF. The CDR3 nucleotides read TGCGCCAGCAGCCTGTCTCGGCAGGGGCAGGGACCCACAGATACGCAGTATTTT.

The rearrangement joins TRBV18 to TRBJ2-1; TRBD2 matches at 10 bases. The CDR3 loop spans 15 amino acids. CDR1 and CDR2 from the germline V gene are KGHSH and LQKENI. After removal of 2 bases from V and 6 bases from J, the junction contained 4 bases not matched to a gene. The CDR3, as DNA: TGTGCCAGCTCACCAAACGGACTAGCGGCCAATGAGCAGTTCTTC. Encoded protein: CASSPNGLAANEQFF.

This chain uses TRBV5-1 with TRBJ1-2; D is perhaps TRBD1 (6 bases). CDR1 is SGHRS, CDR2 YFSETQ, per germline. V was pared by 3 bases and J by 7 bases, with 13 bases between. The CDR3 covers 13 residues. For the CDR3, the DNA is TGCGCCAGCAGCTCGGACAGAGAGGCTGGCTACACCTTC. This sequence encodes CASSSDREAGYTF.

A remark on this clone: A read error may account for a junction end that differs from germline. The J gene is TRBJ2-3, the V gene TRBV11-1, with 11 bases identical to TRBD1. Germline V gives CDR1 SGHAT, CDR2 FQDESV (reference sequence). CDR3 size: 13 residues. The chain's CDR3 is CACRTGGPDTQYF. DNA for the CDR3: TGTGCCTGCAGGACAGGGGGCCCAGATACGCAGTATTTT.

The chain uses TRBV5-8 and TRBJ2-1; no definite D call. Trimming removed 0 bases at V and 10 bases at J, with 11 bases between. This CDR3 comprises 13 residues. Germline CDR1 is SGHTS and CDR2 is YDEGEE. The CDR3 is CASSLAEWSEQFF. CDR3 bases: TGTGCCAGCAGCTTGGCCGAATGGTCGGAGCAGTTCTTC.

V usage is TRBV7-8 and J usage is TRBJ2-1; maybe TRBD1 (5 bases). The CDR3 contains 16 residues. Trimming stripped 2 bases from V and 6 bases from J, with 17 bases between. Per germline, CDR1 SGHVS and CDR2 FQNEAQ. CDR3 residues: CASSLRPAGMVNEQFF. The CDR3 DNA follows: TGTGCCAGCAGCTTACGTCCGGCAGGGATGGTCAATGAGCAGTTCTTC.

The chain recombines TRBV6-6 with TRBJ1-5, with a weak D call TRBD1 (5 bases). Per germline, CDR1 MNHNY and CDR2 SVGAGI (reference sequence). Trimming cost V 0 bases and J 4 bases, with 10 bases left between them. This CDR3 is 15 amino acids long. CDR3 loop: CASSYSMTANQPQHF. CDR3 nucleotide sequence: TGTGCCAGCAGTTACTCGATGACAGCTAATCAGCCCCAGCATTTT.

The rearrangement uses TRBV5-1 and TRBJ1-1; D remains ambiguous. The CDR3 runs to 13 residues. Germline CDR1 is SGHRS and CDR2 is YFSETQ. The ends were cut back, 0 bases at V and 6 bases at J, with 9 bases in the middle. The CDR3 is CASSLDGLPEAFF. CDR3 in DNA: TGCGCCAGCAGCTTGGACGGGCTACCTGAAGCTTTCTTT.

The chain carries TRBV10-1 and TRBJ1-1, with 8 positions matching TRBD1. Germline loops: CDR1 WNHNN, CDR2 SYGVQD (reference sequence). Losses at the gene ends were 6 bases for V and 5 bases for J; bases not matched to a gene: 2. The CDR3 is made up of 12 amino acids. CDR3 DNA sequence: TGCGCCAGCAGAGGACAGGGAACTGAAGCTTTCTTT. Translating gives CASRGQGTEAFF.

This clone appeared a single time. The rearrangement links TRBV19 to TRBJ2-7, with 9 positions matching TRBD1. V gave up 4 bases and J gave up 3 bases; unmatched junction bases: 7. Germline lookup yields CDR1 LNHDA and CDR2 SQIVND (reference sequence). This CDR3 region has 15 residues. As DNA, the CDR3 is TGTGCCAGTAGTAGTAAGACAGGGGGGTACTACGAGCAGTACTTC. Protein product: CASSSKTGGYYEQYF.

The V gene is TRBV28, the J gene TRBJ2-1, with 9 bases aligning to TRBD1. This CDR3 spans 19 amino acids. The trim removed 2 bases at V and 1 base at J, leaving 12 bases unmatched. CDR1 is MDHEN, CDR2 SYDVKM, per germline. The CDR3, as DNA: TGTGCCAGCAGTTTAGGGCGCGACAGGGGGATAGTGTCCTACAATGAGCAGTTCTTC. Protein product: CASSLGRDRGIVSYNEQFF. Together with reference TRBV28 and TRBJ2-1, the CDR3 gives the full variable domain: DVKVTQSSRYLVKRTGEKVFLECVQDMDHENMFWYRQDPGLGLRLIYFSYDVKMKEKGDIPEGYSVSREKKERFSLILESASTNQTSMYLCASSLGRDRGIVSYNEQFFGPGTRLTVL.

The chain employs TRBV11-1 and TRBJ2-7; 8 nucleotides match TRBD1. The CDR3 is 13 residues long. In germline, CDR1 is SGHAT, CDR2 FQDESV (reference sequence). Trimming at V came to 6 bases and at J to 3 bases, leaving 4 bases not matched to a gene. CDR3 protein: CASRTTGVYEQYF. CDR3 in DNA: TGTGCCAGCAGAACGACAGGGGTCTACGAGCAGTACTTC.

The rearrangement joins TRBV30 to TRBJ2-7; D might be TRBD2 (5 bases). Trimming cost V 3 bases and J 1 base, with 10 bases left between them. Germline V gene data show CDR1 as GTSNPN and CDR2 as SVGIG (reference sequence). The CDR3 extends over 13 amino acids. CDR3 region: CAWRGARSYEQYF. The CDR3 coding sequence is TGTGCCTGGAGGGGAGCTAGGTCCTACGAGCAGTACTTC. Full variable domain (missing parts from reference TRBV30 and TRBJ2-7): SQTIHQWPATLVQPVGSPLSLECTVEGTSNPNLYWYRQAAGRGLQLLFYSVGIGQISSEVPQNLSASRPQDRQFILSSKKLLLSDSGFYLCAWRGARSYEQYFGPGTRLTVT.

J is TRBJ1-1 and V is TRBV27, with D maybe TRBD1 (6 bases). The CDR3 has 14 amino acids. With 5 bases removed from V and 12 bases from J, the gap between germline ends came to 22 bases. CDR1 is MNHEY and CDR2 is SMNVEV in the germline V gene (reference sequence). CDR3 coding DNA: TGTGCCAGCAGTCCAGTAGGGGGTTCCCCTAGTTCTTTCTTT. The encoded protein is CASSPVGGSPSSFF.

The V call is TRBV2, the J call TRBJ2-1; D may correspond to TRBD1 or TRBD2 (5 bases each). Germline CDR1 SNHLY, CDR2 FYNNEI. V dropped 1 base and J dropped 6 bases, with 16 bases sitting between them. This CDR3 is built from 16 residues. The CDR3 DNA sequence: TGTGCCAGCAGTGAAGAAGGGCAGGGAGCCGGCAATGAGCAGTTCTTC. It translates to CASSEEGQGAGNEQFF.

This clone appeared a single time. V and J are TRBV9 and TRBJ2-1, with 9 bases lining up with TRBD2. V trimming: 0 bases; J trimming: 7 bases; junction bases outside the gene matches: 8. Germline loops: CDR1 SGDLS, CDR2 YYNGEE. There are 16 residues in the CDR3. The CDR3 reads CASSVDLAGVGNEQFF. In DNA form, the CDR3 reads TGTGCCAGCAGCGTAGATTTAGCGGGAGTCGGGAATGAGCAGTTCTTC.

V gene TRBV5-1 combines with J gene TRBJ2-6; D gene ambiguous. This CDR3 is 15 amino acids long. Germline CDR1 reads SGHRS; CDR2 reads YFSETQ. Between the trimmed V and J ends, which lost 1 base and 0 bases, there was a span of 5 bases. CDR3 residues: CASSLRHSGANVLTF. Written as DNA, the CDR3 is TGCGCCAGCAGCTTGAGACACTCTGGGGCCAACGTCCTGACTTTC. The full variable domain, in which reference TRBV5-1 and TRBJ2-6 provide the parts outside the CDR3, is KAGVTQTPRYLIKTRGQQVTLSCSPISGHRSVSWYQQTPGQGLQFLFEYFSETQRNKGNFPGRFSGRQFSNSRSEMNVSTLELGDSALYLCASSLRHSGANVLTFGAGSRLTVL.